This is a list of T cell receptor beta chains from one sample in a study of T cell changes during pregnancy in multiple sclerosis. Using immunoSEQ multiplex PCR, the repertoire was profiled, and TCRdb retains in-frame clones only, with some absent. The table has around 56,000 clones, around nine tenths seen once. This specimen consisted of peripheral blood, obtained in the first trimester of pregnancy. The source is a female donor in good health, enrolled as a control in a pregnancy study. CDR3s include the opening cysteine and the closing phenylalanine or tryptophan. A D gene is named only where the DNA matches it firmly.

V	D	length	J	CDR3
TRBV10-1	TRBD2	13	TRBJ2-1	CASSLAVHNEQFF
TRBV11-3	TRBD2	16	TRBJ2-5	CASSYRSGRAKKTQYF
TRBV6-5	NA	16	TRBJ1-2	CASSFWGGNSNYGYTF
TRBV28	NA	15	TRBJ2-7	CASSFPRGSSYEQYF
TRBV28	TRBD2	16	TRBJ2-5	CASSLPLAGAQETQYF
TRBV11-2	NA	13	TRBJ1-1	CASSLAGEGEAFF
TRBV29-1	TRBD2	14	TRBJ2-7	CSVEIAGGGSEQYF
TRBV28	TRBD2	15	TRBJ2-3	CASRIVGLARDTQYF
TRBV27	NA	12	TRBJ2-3	CASSGLTDTQYF
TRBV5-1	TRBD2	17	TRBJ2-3	CASSSGLAGVPTDTQYF
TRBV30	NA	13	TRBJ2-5	CAWSGGPGETQYF
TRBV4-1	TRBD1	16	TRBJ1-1	CASSLRQGALNTEAFF
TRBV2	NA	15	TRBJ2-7	CASSESGGTIYEQYF
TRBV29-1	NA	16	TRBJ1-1	CSVRAAGIPMNTEAFF
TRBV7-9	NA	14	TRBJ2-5	CASSSRGIQETQYF
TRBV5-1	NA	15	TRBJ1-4	CASSLDGTSNEKLFF
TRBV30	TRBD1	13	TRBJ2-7	CAWSEGQGDEQYF
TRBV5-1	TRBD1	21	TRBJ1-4	CASSSPTGQGSGSATNEKLFF
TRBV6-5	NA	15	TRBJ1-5	CASTSGQGPHQPQHF
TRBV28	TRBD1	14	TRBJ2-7	CASSLPTGQNEQYF
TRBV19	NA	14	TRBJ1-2	CASSSLGRLYGYTF
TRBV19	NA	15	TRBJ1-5	CASTFYYGSNQPQHF
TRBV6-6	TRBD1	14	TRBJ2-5	CASSASTGGETQYF
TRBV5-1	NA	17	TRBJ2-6	CASSFTTTASGANVLTF
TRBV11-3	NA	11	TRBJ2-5	CASSAGETQYF
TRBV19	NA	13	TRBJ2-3	CASSIGLADTQYF
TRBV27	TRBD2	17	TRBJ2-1	CASSSGGGGSSYNEQFF
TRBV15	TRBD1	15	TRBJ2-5	CATRGGWGDRETQYF
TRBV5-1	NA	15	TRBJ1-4	CASSSIGGTNEKLFF
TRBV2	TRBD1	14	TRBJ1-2	CASRWDRAGRGYTF
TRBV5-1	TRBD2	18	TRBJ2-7	CASSFGGLAGGIHHEQYF
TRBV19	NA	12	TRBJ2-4	CASSITADIQYF
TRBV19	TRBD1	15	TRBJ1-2	CASRDRSVGNYGYTF
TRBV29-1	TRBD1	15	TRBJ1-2	CSVELGQGGGYGYTF
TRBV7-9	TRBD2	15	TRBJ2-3	CASSIGLASQDTQYF
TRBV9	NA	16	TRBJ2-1	CASSPRGSGSYNEQFF
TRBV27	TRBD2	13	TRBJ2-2	CASSLGGNGELFF
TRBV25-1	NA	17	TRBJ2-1	CASSELLRGRTYNEQFF
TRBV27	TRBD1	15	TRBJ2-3	CASSSPNRGYDTQYF
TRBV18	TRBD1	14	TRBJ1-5	CASSQQGGHQPQHF
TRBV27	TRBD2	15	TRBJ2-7	CASSLGVLAGDEQYF
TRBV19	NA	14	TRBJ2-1	CASSIAGTSAEQFF
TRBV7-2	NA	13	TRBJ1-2	CASSLASGSGYTF
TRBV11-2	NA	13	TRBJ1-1	CASTTRINTEAFF